These 14 T cell receptor beta chains were all obtained from the same sample, sequenced in a study of metastatic and nonmetastatic thyroid tumors. With MiXCR, TCRdb reprocessed the PCR reads. The table has about 8,400 clones, roughly 31% seen once. Every patient was untreated before thyroid surgery. The sample was tumor tissue. The receptors were sampled from a female donor with papillary thyroid cancer or a benign thyroid nodule (not recorded which). Some clones in this sample may be carry-over from other donors' samples.

This clone has just a few counts. J is TRBJ2-6 and V is TRBV6-4, with D unresolved. The CDR3 is 16 residues long. The V and J ends lost 0 bases and 0 bases respectively, with 6 bases between them. Germline CDR1 and CDR2: MRHNA and SNTAGT. The CDR3 DNA reads as TGTGCCAGCAGTGACTCGGGCTCCTCTGGGGCCAACGTCCTGACTTTC. Translation: CASSDSGSSGANVLTF.

This clone was detected a few times. The chain has TRBV7-2 and TRBJ2-7; 11 nucleotides match TRBD2. The CDR3 sequence is 14 residues long. Germline-derived CDR1 and CDR2 are SGHTA and FQGNSA. The J segment lost 1 base and the V segment lost 6 bases, leaving 2 bases of the junction unmatched. CDR3 sequence: CASRSSGGSYEQYF. Here the CDR3 DNA reads TGTGCCAGCAGGTCTAGCGGGGGGTCCTACGAGCAGTACTTC.

This clone rates as medium-sized. The genes are TRBV4-2 and TRBJ2-2; D remains ambiguous. The CDR3 spans 15 residues. From germline, CDR1 is LGHNA and CDR2 YNFKEQ. V dropped 0 bases and J dropped 3 bases, with 8 bases sitting between them. CDR3 nucleotide sequence: TGTGCCAGCAGCCAAGAAGCCTCCTACACCGGGGAGCTGTTTTTT. Its translation: CASSQEASYTGELFF.

The V gene is TRBV20-1, the J gene TRBJ2-3; 9 nucleotides line up with TRBD2. The CDR3 is 16 residues long. Germline CDR1 and CDR2: DFQATT and SNEGSKA (reference sequence). V was pared by 5 bases and J by 4 bases, with 13 bases of the junction left unmatched. The CDR3: CSAGPGLAHRADTQYF. The CDR3 DNA follows: TGCAGTGCTGGACCGGGACTAGCCCATAGGGCAGATACGCAGTATTTT.

V is TRBV20-1 and J is TRBJ1-4, with unresolved D. The germline V gene encodes CDR1 DFQATT and CDR2 SNEGSKA (reference sequence). The CDR3 consists of 14 residues. Trimming cost V 2 bases and J 4 bases, with 11 bases left between them. This CDR3 reads CSARQALVNEKLFF. DNA for the CDR3: TGCAGTGCTAGACAGGCCCTTGTTAATGAAAAACTGTTTTTT.

This rearrangement joins TRBV7-9 to TRBJ1-6; D might be TRBD1 (5 bases). The CDR3 is made up of 14 amino acids. V dropped 5 bases and J dropped 4 bases, with 9 bases sitting between them. From germline, CDR1 is SEHNR and CDR2 FQNEAQ (reference sequence). CDR3 residues: CASSRGGYNSPLHF. CDR3 bases: TGTGCCAGCAGCCGCGGGGGATATAATTCACCCCTCCACTTT.

The chain is built from TRBV20-1 and TRBJ2-1, with a tentative D call TRBD2 (5 bases). Germline CDR1 is DFQATT and CDR2 is SNEGSKA (reference sequence). The CDR3 has 14 residues. The V gene lost 5 bases and the J gene lost 8 bases, with 19 bases spanning the gap. The CDR3 reads CSAPGKGYMDEQFF. The CDR3 DNA reads TGCAGTGCTCCCGGGAAGGGTTATATGGATGAGCAGTTCTTC.

Ten or more counts support this clone. V usage is TRBV13 and J usage is TRBJ2-5; TRBD1 matches at 9 bases. There are 16 residues in the CDR3. CDR1 is PRHDT and CDR2 is FYEKMQ in the germline V gene (reference sequence). Losses at the gene ends were 0 bases for V and 5 bases for J; bases not matched to a gene: 7. The CDR3: CASSLGLGTGRETQYF. CDR3 sequence (DNA): TGTGCCAGCAGCTTAGGCCTCGGGACAGGGCGGGAGACCCAGTACTTC.

This chain connects TRBV27 to TRBJ2-1, with 7 nucleotides matching TRBD2. The CDR3 runs to 16 residues. Germline V CDR1 and CDR2: MNHEY, SMNVEV (reference sequence). V lost 3 bases and J lost 0; bases outside the gene matches: 5. As DNA, the CDR3 is TGTGCCAGCAGTTTTCTAGCGGAGCTCTCCTACAATGAGCAGTTCTTC. Its protein is CASSFLAELSYNEQFF.

By sample fraction, this clone is medium-sized. The rearrangement links TRBV10-3 to TRBJ2-7; 9 bases are a match to TRBD2. The germline CDR1 and CDR2 sequences are ENHRY and SYGVKD. The junction had 7 bases not matched to a gene; V was cut back by 1 base and J by 6 bases. The CDR3 sequence is 15 residues long. The CDR3 coding sequence is TGTGCCATCAGTGAGTTTAGCGGGAGCGGTTTCGAGCAGTACTTC. This translates into CAISEFSGSGFEQYF.

The chain recombines TRBV6-1 with TRBJ1-2, with 10 bases identical to TRBD1. V lost 1 base and J lost 4; bases outside the gene matches: 0. CDR3 length equals 14 residues. Germline V gives CDR1 MNHNS, CDR2 SASEGT. The CDR3 is CASSEGTGGYGYTF. DNA of the CDR3: TGTGCCAGCAGTGAAGGGACAGGGGGCTATGGCTACACCTTC.

The rearrangement links TRBV27 to TRBJ1-6; D perhaps matches TRBD1 (5 bases). Looked up from germline, CDR1 is MNHEY and CDR2 is SMNVEV (reference sequence). Trimming shortened V by 3 bases and J by 8 bases, and 14 bases separated the two germline ends. The CDR3 is made up of 15 amino acids. The CDR3 DNA is TGTGCCAGCAGTTTCATCGGTCCGGGGGATTCACCCCTCCACTTT. Encoded protein: CASSFIGPGDSPLHF.

V and J are TRBV5-1 and TRBJ2-1; the D gene could be TRBD1 or TRBD2 (5 bases each). Trimming removed 1 base at V and 0 bases at J, with 8 bases between. The germline gives CDR1 SGHRS, CDR2 YFSETQ. There are 15 residues in the CDR3. CDR3 sequence: CASSLTGPSYNEQFF. CDR3 nucleotide sequence: TGCGCCAGCAGCTTGACGGGACCCTCCTACAATGAGCAGTTCTTC.

J is TRBJ2-1 and V is TRBV28, with 8 bases lining up with TRBD1. The CDR3 is 15 amino acids. V lost 1 base and J lost 7; bases outside the gene matches: 6. The germline V gene has CDR1 MDHEN and CDR2 SYDVKM. CDR3 in DNA: TGTGCCAGCAGTTTATCTGGACAGGGTTTTAATGAGCAGTTCTTC. It specifies CASSLSGQGFNEQFF.